Below, one T cell receptor beta chain is given with its context. Its antigen remains unidentified. The sample belongs to a study of T cell responses to AZD1222 COVID-19 vaccine. Clones were sequenced by immunoSEQ multiplex PCR, and TCRdb holds only the in-frame ones, with some missing. The sample carries about 150,000 clones, about 90% recorded once. Study results and caveats: Repertoires were sampled only after the peak T cell response.

V lost 6 bases to trimming and J lost 2 bases; unmatched junction nucleotides: 3. Germline CDR1 reads LNHNV; CDR2 reads YYDKDF (reference sequence). The CDR3 is made up of 13 amino acids. This specimen consisted of peripheral blood, obtained on day 0 of AZD1222 vaccination. The gene calls are TRBV15 and TRBJ2-7; TRBD1 aligns across 8 bases. This receptor was identified in an adult in good health. CDR3 nucleotide sequence: TGTGCCACCAGTGCGGGACAGGCCTACGAGCAGTACTTC. It is translated as CATSAGQAYEQYF.